This T cell receptor (beta chain) is drawn from a study of cytomegalovirus exposure and HLA in healthy donors (dated by TCRdb to between 2016 and 2019). Broadly, across the study: An earlier analysis of several hundred of the donors reported 276 Gb of sequence data and 120 million or so unique TCR beta sequences from 190 million or so T cells. Every discovery cohort repertoire had been produced on one sequencing platform. Alongside the repertoire data, information on donor age, sex, ethnicity and CMV serostatus was compiled. High-throughput TCR immunosequencing, statistical association of individual TCRs with disease status, and machine learning were combined to predict cytomegalovirus infection status. Among 300 to 450 genotyped donors of the cohort, an average of about 240,000 unique TCR beta nucleotide sequences were sequenced per donor, roughly 18% of them non-productive. Five DR-DQ haplotypes were treated as single units for association and clustering because of strong linkage in the cohort. Along with the roughly 700-subject first cohort, a separate validation cohort of 120 different subjects was used. About 310 gigabases of sequencing data and some 85 million unique TCR sequences were included in an early release covering roughly 700 HLA-typed donors. The study aimed to test whether cataloging public T cell receptors could reveal signatures of past pathogen exposure. A later analysis re-analyzed previously published TCR beta repertoires from hundreds of donors and added high-resolution HLA genotyping to study TCR occurrence patterns. Of the roughly 400 genotyped donors, about 80% fell in the genetic ancestry cluster associated with self-reported Caucasian donors. In the later analysis, no new phenotypic data were used to find candidate immune exposures; instead, reliance was placed on TCR beta sequences and their occurrence across donors. The study used immunosequencing to profile the T cell repertoires of several hundred subjects and linked those repertoires to cytomegalovirus serostatus. A later genetic analysis took genome-wide SNP genotypes for about 65% of the roughly 670 donors and used that subset as a discovery cohort. HLA typing covered class I and class II loci at four-digit resolution. The number of donors typed differed by locus, with 629-630 for A, B, C, DRB1 and DQB1, roughly 520 for DQA1, about 610 for DPA1, and approximately 470 for DPB1. To decide whether each TCR beta V gene segment behaved as functional or pseudogenic, an earlier analysis of some 580 of the donors relied on high-throughput TCR beta sequencing.

In regard to this clone: Which antigen it targets is not known. Base quality data are lacking; no much larger clone is found one base away.

Taken from the germline V gene (reference sequence), the CDR1 and CDR2 loops are MNHNY and SVGAGI. V and J are trimmed by 5 bases and 5 bases, and the gene matches miss 7 bases of the junction. The cysteine opens and the phenylalanine closes a CDR3 of 15 amino acids. Of the read, only the CDR3 DNA is kept; its 45 bases are in frame from base 1. In total, 500 to 700 healthy bone marrow donors made up the cohort. At the time of sampling, all cohort members were nominally healthy, though unrecorded immune exposures were likely present. The donor tested CMV seronegative, placing the donor among the 350 or so seronegative members of the cohort. A peripheral blood sample was collected from each donor, and TCR beta sequencing was performed on peripheral blood mononuclear cells. Genomic DNA was extracted from the blood cell samples with the Qiagen DNeasy Blood Extraction Kit. The library was produced with the immunoSEQ multiplex PCR assay. A mixture of 60 forward primers for TCR Vbeta segments and 13 reverse primers for TCR Jbeta segments was used in the multiplex PCR. The CDR3 region of rearranged TCR beta genes was amplified from genomic DNA with a multiplex PCR assay. The amplified TCR beta libraries were sequenced on the Illumina HiSeq System as 87-base-pair reads. In the original analysis: In a later analysis, 70 million to 95 million unique TCR beta chains were counted across the roughly 610 repertoires, and roughly 11 million of these chains were shared by at least two donors. To remove PCR and sequencing errors, raw reads were error-corrected and collapsed into unique sequences using a nearest-neighbor algorithm that merged closely related sequences. CDR3 sequences were aligned to IMGT reference sequences to assign V, D and J gene segments. For a sequence to be retained, a match of at least six nucleotides was required to both a V gene segment and a J gene segment. Rearrangements were called productive when the CDR3 lacked stop codons and stayed in frame with V and J; all others were non-productive. Following IMGT convention, CDR3 was defined as the stretch from the second conserved V-encoded cysteine up to the conserved J-encoded phenylalanine. In an earlier analysis of just under 600 of the donors, sequences lacking an unambiguous match to a single V gene segment were excluded. In an earlier analysis of around 590 of the donors, a V segment was called functional when productive rearrangements were above 56.7%, and segregating when the standard deviation between donors exceeded 5%. A statistical classification framework was built to diagnose cytomegalovirus status from the catalog of TCR beta chain sequences. V and J gene assignment, in a later analysis, came from comparing TCR nucleotide sequences with IMGT/GENE-DB human TR gene sequences. The TCRdist pipeline was used in a later analysis to assign CDR3 sequences and most-parsimonious VDJ recombination scenarios. In a later analysis, every TCR beta chain was defined by the combination of its CDR3 amino acid sequence and its V-gene family, and reads without a unique V-gene family were dropped. To address suspected cross-contamination and a sequencing artifact, a later analysis removed over 500 highly shared, low-generation-probability nucleotide sequences. In a later analysis, a clonal expansion index for each public chain was calculated from normalized within-repertoire ranks of inferred template counts. In a later analysis, generation probabilities were computed using a VDJ recombination model fitted to out-of-frame rearrangements, and the results were checked against IGoR. In a later analysis, hypergeometric tests were used to score TCR-TCR, TCR-HLA and TCR-CMV co-occurrence, with a repertoire-size bias correction applied to TCR pairs. In a later analysis, false discovery rates were estimated by permuting HLA or CMV assignments 20 times. In a later analysis, co-occurring TCRs were grouped with DBSCAN, and TCRdist sequence similarity was added when clustering was performed within HLA-allele-positive subsets. Repertoires with fewer than 30,000 or more than 120,000 public chains were left out of co-occurrence clustering, as were five repertoires with anomalous nucleotide sharing. TCRdb re-hosts the immuneACCESS table, in-frame sequences only. Its copies lack some clones; in the studies checked, an unresolved V gene accounts for under half of them, and the cause for the rest is not known. V, J and clone size are taken as reported in that table, and D and trimming were inferred from the DNA itself. The sample records around 180,000 clones, roughly 86% of which are singletons. In total, the top ten clones hold roughly 1.8% of the sample.

What the research found in general, with its limitations: Correlated functional status among segregating V segments might reflect linkage disequilibrium, but an unknown experimental factor could not be ruled out. A total of roughly 160 TCR beta chains were listed by the study as associated with cytomegalovirus. In a later analysis, most CMV-associated TCR beta chains were found to appear HLA-restricted, with HLA associations seemingly driven largely by CMV exposure. In vitro tests confirmed that a few of the cytomegalovirus-associated TCR beta chains recognize cytomegalovirus antigens. The classifier was reported to diagnose cytomegalovirus status with high specificity and sensitivity in both the original cohort and the validation cohort. This cohort had only TCR beta chains sequenced, and the lack of alpha or paired-chain data limited which features could be detected. For the cohort, immune exposure information was limited to CMV serostatus. According to a later genetic analysis, donors in an Asian-associated ancestry cluster had fewer N-insertions in productive TCRs than the roughly 700-donor mean. According to a later analysis, parvovirus B19, influenza, CMV and Epstein-Barr virus appeared linked to several top co-occurrence clusters. According to the authors, the approach could potentially be generalized to other disease states and immunological phenotypes. A further reported finding was that TCR beta sequences accurately predicted the HLA-A and HLA-B alleles for most subjects in the first cohort. A later analysis found that TCR association rates varied across HLA loci, with DRB1 alleles showing the most associated TCRs and HLA-C alleles the fewest. The earlier analysis of some 560 of the donors excluded roughly 17 rarely observed V segments, including chromosome 9 orphons, because counts were too low. Some IMGT-functional V segments, including TRBV6-2 and TRBV6-3, could not be distinguished by the 87-base-pair reads and were therefore excluded. Compared with equally common non-associated chains, HLA-associated TCR beta chains in a later analysis were more clonally expanded and had lower generation probabilities. When HLA alleles, especially DR and DQ, strongly co-occurred, TCR associations were difficult to assign to individual alleles. Specific HLA alleles were associated with 15,000 to 20,000 TCR beta sequences at a false discovery rate of 0.05 in a later analysis. While some public TCRs were present in many individuals, most TCR sequences turned up only very rarely across donors. Presence/absence analyses assumed roughly uniform sequencing depth across donors, an assumption that may not hold. In an earlier analysis of approximately 590 of the donors, most TCR beta V segments appeared in productive rearrangements about 87% or about 30% of the time, broadly matching IMGT annotations. An association between a missense DCLRE1C variant and V-gene and J-gene trimming of TCR beta chains was found in a later genetic analysis and replicated in an independent cohort. A cluster of highly shared sequence variants was judged likely to be a technical artifact of the sequencing pipeline. Because HLA typing was unavailable for some donors at each locus, only the typed subset was used in association tests.

The sample was PBMCs. This sequence uses TRBV6-6 and TRBJ1-1, and TRBD1 aligns with 11 junction nucleotides. This TCR came from a woman younger than 35 in good health and CMV-seronegative. The DNA sequence is as follows: TGTGCCAGCAGTCAAGGACAGGGGGCGCTTACTGAAGCTTTCTTT. It specifies CASSQGQGALTEAFF.